This T cell receptor (beta chain) was sequenced for a study of T cell repertoires and leukemia-associated antigens. This clonotype was counted at least ten times. Its antigen is as yet unknown. The CDR3 spans 16 residues. Per the germline V gene, CDR1 is DFQATT and CDR2 is SNEGSKA (reference sequence). Trimming removed 3 bases from V and 1 base from J, with 16 bases in between. From the 5' RACE reads, TCRdb called clonotypes with MiXCR, one entry per CDR3 protein. The sample records about 10,000 distinct CDR3 sequences, 35% to 45% being singletons. The sequence was obtained from a female donor in good health. This rearrangement joins TRBV20-1 to TRBJ2-1, with D perhaps matching TRBD2 (6 bases). Sequenced input: CD3+ T cells sorted from blood and cultured. The CDR3 DNA follows: TGCAGTGCTAGTGGTGGGGCTAGCGTATCCTACAATGAGCAGTTCTTC. It yields the protein CSASGGASVSYNEQFF.